This T cell receptor beta chain was found in a study of blood T cell repertoires in COVID-19. Study summary: Specimens from acute and convalescent COVID-19 originated in the United States, Italy and Spain.

Germline CDR1 is SGDLS and CDR2 is YYNGEE. The CDR3 is made up of 16 amino acids. The trim removed 4 bases at V and 1 base at J, leaving 2 bases unmatched. Researchers sorted participants into cohorts using their self-reported clinical history. Recovered participants had two consecutive negative NP/OP PCR tests, healthcare professional clearance, or symptom resolution. Repertoires were generated with immunoSEQ multiplex PCR, while TCRdb's copy carries only in-frame clones and drops some. The sample has some 200,000 clones; about 81% are singletons. The chain links TRBV9 to TRBJ2-1; 13 bases are a match to TRBD2. The material sequenced was PBMCs or T cells enriched from blood (not recorded which). The TCR sequence derives from a man aged 40-49 years who had recovered from COVID-19. The CDR3: CASSLLAGGSYNEQFF. DNA of the CDR3: TGTGCCAGCAGCTTACTAGCGGGAGGGTCCTACAATGAGCAGTTCTTC. The whole variable domain, remainder taken from reference TRBV9 and TRBJ2-1, is DSGVTQTPKHLITATGQRVTLRCSPRSGDLSVYWYQQSLDQGLQFLIQYYNGEERAKGNILERFSAQQFPDLHSELNLSSLELGDSALYFCASSLLAGGSYNEQFFGPGTRLTVL.